This TCR beta chain came from a study of T cell responses to AZD1222 COVID-19 vaccine. This clone was seen only a few times. Its antigen is undetermined. Study findings and constraints: With two AZD1222 doses given, Spike-specific TCR breadth and depth both rose. Nearly half of spike-specific TCRs reportedly go after variant regions that carry no mutations.

Libraries were prepared by immunoSEQ multiplex PCR; TCRdb keeps only in-frame clonotypes and omits some of them. Here the sample spans roughly 150,000 clones, roughly nine tenths being singletons. Per germline, CDR1 SNHLY and CDR2 FYNNEI. V lost 8 bases and J 0 bases, leaving 13 bases between the germline ends. The CDR3 spans 14 residues. This clonotype originated in an adult who received the AZD1222 COVID-19 vaccine. The chain recombines TRBV2 with TRBJ2-5; D gene unclear. The input for sequencing was peripheral blood, taken 28 days after the second AZD1222 dose. The CDR3 protein is CASLQASYQETQYF. CDR3 sequence (DNA): TGTGCCAGCCTCCAGGCTTCGTACCAAGAGACCCAGTACTTC.